Sequencing of this TCR beta chain was carried out in a study of CD4 T cells in relation to SARS-CoV-2 and coronaviruses. Study in general: The negative reference was HIV-1 Nef peptide pool or peptide-free culture. Crossreactive spike epitopes shared across donors were mapped to their HLA restriction.

TCRdb's table, derived via immunoSEQ multiplex PCR, lists solely in-frame clones and lacks some. The sample has around 25,000 clones, less than 85% seen once. There are a few counts of this clone. No antigen is known for it. Before the COVID-19 pandemic, during about 2011-2019, CD4+ T cells were taken from unexposed donors. The cells were cultured for about ten days before CD4+ T cells were isolated. As cell numbers allowed, unexposed-donor CD4+ T cells faced SARS-CoV-2 S/N and four cold-coronavirus spikes. The V gene lost 1 base and the J gene lost 6 bases, with 10 bases spanning the gap. Germline assignment: CDR1 SEHNR and CDR2 FQNEAQ (reference sequence). The CDR3 consists of 13 residues.

The chain carries TRBV7-9 and TRBJ2-7; no firm D call. This TCR was recovered from a human donor in good health. Sequencing input: CD4+ T cells from PBMCs, cultured in vitro. CDR3 nucleotide sequence: TGTGCCAGCAGCTTAGAGTTGTCGGGCGAGCAGTACTTC. Its translation: CASSLELSGEQYF.